This is a list of T cell receptor beta chains from one sample in a study of post-analysis software for immune sequencing data. TCRdb reprocessed the PCR reads via MiXCR and lists one record per CDR3 protein. The table has hundreds of thousands of distinct CDR3 sequences, roughly 35% seen once; the top ten hold around an eighth. The specimen was blood. These receptors all stem from a girl between 5 and 17 years old with multiple sclerosis. The CDR3 runs from the conserved cysteine through the conserved F or W. A D gene is named only where the DNA matches it firmly. The size field is filled for only some rows; it gives once, few, many or a size class.

clone_size	d_call	v_call	j_call	cdr3_nt	cdr3_aa
few	TRBD2	TRBV29-1	TRBJ2-1	TGCAGCGCTAAGCGGGGGGGCTACAATGAGCAGTTCTTC	CSAKRGGYNEQFF
.	TRBD1	TRBV12-3/TRBV12-4	TRBJ2-7	TGTGCCAGCAGTCCCTACAGGGGGCCCTCCTACGAGCAGTACTTC	CASSPYRGPSYEQYF
.	.	TRBV12-3/TRBV12-4	TRBJ1-6	TGTGCCAGCAGTTTCGGAGGGTCAGCATCACCCCTCCACTTT	CASSFGGSASPLHF
few	TRBD2	TRBV5-1	TRBJ2-1	TGCGCCAGCAGCTTTCAGCCCGGGACTAGCGGGGAGTGGGAGCAGTTCTTC	CASSFQPGTSGEWEQFF
.	TRBD1	TRBV12-3/TRBV12-4	TRBJ1-4	TGTGCCAGCAGTTTCCGACAGGGCTCCGAAAAACTGTTTTTT	CASSFRQGSEKLFF
.	TRBD1	TRBV7-9	TRBJ1-5	TGTGCCAGCAGCCCCCGGGACAGAACTCAGCCCCAGCATTTT	CASSPRDRTQPQHF
.	TRBD2	TRBV6-2/TRBV6-3	TRBJ2-4	TGTGCCAGCAGTGCCGGGACTAGGATCTTGGAGTACTTC	CASSAGTRILEYF
.	.	TRBV5-1	TRBJ2-5	TGCGCCAGCAGCTTGGCCACTCAAGAGACCCAGTACTTC	CASSLATQETQYF
.	TRBD1	TRBV29-1	TRBJ2-3	TGCAGCGCCCTGCCAGGGGGTAAATCAGATACGCAGTATTTT	CSALPGGKSDTQYF
.	TRBD2	TRBV20-1	TRBJ2-1	TGCAGTGCTCGACTAGCGGGGGGAAACCTTATATCGGTTCGGAATGAGCAGTTCTTC	CSARLAGGNLISVRNEQFF
.	.	TRBV15	TRBJ2-3	TGTGCCACCAGCAGAGATATGGGCGGGCTCACAGATACGCAGTATTTT	CATSRDMGGLTDTQYF
.	TRBD2	TRBV7-2	TRBJ2-1	TGTGCCAGCAGCTCACCCGGGACTAGCGGGGGGCAAAGCTCCTACAATGAGCAGTTCTTC	CASSSPGTSGGQSSYNEQFF
.	.	TRBV3-1	TRBJ2-3	TGTGCCAGCAGCCAAGCTGGGGGCGGATCAGATACGCAGTATTTT	CASSQAGGGSDTQYF
.	TRBD1	TRBV28	TRBJ1-4	TGTGCCAGCAGTTTCTTACAGGGGAAAGTTGATGAAAAACTGTTTTTT	CASSFLQGKVDEKLFF
few	TRBD1	TRBV6-2/TRBV6-3	TRBJ1-5	TGTGCCAGCAGCTCCGGGACAGGCCCTTATCAGCCCCAGCATTTT	CASSSGTGPYQPQHF
.	.	TRBV25-1	TRBJ2-3	TGTGCCAGCAGTGCCCCCCCCGTAGCCGCGCAGTATTTT	CASSAPPVAAQYF
.	.	TRBV5-5	TRBJ2-7	TGTGCCAGCAGCTTTCCAGGGGTCTCCTACGAGCAGTACTTC	CASSFPGVSYEQYF
.	.	TRBV9	TRBJ2-2	TGTGCCAGCAGCGGTGAGGGAGGCAACACCGGGGAGCTGTTTTTT	CASSGEGGNTGELFF
.	TRBD1	TRBV4-2	TRBJ1-5	TGTGCCAGCAGCCAAGGGGGACAGGGGGCAAATCAGCCCCAGCATTTT	CASSQGGQGANQPQHF
.	.	TRBV12-3/TRBV12-4	TRBJ2-7	TGTGCCAGCAGTCCAGCAGGGACCGGGACGGCTAGCTACGAGCAGTACTTC	CASSPAGTGTASYEQYF
.	TRBD2	TRBV4-2	TRBJ2-5	TGTGCCAGCAGCTGGACTAGCGGGGGCCAAGGGACCCAGTACTTC	CASSWTSGGQGTQYF
.	.	TRBV6-1	TRBJ1-5	TGTGCCAGCAGTGACCGCGAGGGGCCCAATCAGCCCCAGCATTTT	CASSDREGPNQPQHF
.	TRBD1	TRBV7-9	TRBJ1-5	TGTGCCAGCAGCTTATTCGGGACAGGGGATCAGCCCCAGCATTTT	CASSLFGTGDQPQHF
.	.	TRBV20-1	TRBJ1-4	TGCAGTGCGCTTGGGACGGACCAAACAAATGAAAAACTGTTTTTT	CSALGTDQTNEKLFF
.	.	TRBV4-3	TRBJ2-4	TGCGCCAGCAGCCAAGGAGCAGCAGACGGCTACATTCAGTACTTC	CASSQGAADGYIQYF
.	.	TRBV5-5	TRBJ1-6	TGTGCCAGCAACTTGCGGCTGGTTAGCTCCTATAATTCACCCCTCCACTTT	CASNLRLVSSYNSPLHF
few	.	TRBV6-5	TRBJ1-2	TGTGCCAGCAGTTACTCGGTCCTAAGTAGCTATGGCTACACCTTC	CASSYSVLSSYGYTF
few	.	TRBV7-9	TRBJ2-6	TGTGCCAGCAGCTTAGTCGCGGTCCCTGAGGCCAACGTCCTGACTTTC	CASSLVAVPEANVLTF
.	TRBD1	TRBV30	TRBJ1-5	TGTGCCTGGAGTGCCCCACGGCAGGGGGCCTGGCAGCCCCAGCATTTT	CAWSAPRQGAWQPQHF
.	TRBD1	TRBV7-2	TRBJ2-7	TGTGCCAGCACCCTTGGGACAGGGGTGAACGAGCAGTACTTC	CASTLGTGVNEQYF
once	TRBD2	TRBV7-6	TRBJ2-2	TGTGCCAGCAGCTCCTGGACTAGCCCCGGGGAGCTGTTTTTT	CASSSWTSPGELFF
few	TRBD2	TRBV7-2	TRBJ2-7	TGTGCCAGCAGCTTAGTTGGACTAGCGGGGGGGTACGAGCAGTACTTC	CASSLVGLAGGYEQYF
.	.	TRBV7-9	TRBJ2-7	TGTGCCAGCAGCTTAGTCGTGAATGAACCGCCAATCTTAAGCTCCTACGAGCAGTACTTC	CASSLVVNEPPILSSYEQYF
.	TRBD1	TRBV7-9	TRBJ2-5	TGTGCCAGCAGCCATCTCGGACAGGGTTTGAAGACCCAGTACTTC	CASSHLGQGLKTQYF
.	.	TRBV7-3	TRBJ1-1	TGTGCCAGCAGCTTAATAGGGAACACTGAAGCTTTCTTT	CASSLIGNTEAFF
.	.	TRBV20-1	TRBJ2-7	TGCAGTGTTCGTGGCAAAATCGACGAGCAGTACTTC	CSVRGKIDEQYF
few	.	TRBV7-9	TRBJ1-2	TGTGCCAGGCCAGGGGCGGCGACTAACTATGGCTACACCTTC	CARPGAATNYGYTF
.	.	TRBV4-1	TRBJ1-2	TGCGCCAGCAGCCAGCCCACTCGGGGACGGAACTATGGCTACACCTTC	CASSQPTRGRNYGYTF
.	.	TRBV7-9	TRBJ2-1	TGTGCCAGCAGCTCTCTTTCGTTGGGGGACTCCTACAATGAGCAGTTCTTC	CASSSLSLGDSYNEQFF
.	.	TRBV27	TRBJ2-1	TGTGCCAGCAGACGCCACAGGGTTAATGAGCAGTTCTTC	CASRRHRVNEQFF
few	.	TRBV29-1	TRBJ2-3	TGCAGCGTTGAGAGTAACACAGATACGCAGTATTTT	CSVESNTDTQYF
few	.	TRBV12-3/TRBV12-4	TRBJ2-7	TGTGCCAGCAGTTCTATGGGACGGCCCTACGAGCAGTACTTC	CASSSMGRPYEQYF
many	.	TRBV4-1	TRBJ1-4	TGCGCCAGCAGCCAAGGTCGAGGAGGGTTTGAAAAACTGTTTTTT	CASSQGRGGFEKLFF
few	.	TRBV4-1	TRBJ2-1	TGCGCCAGCAGCCCGACCACGCAGGGGTCCTACGAGCAGTTCTTC	CASSPTTQGSYEQFF
few	.	TRBV29-1	TRBJ2-3	TGCAGCGTTGAAGGTCAGGCAGATACGCAGTATTTT	CSVEGQADTQYF
few	TRBD1	TRBV28	TRBJ2-6	TGTGCCAGCAGGGAGACAGGGACCGGGGCCAACGTCCTGACTTTC	CASRETGTGANVLTF
few	TRBD2	TRBV5-5	TRBJ2-3	TGTGCCAGCAGCTTTTTTAGCGGGGGGAGCACAGATACGCAGTATTTT	CASSFFSGGSTDTQYF
few	.	TRBV11-2	TRBJ1-1	TGTGCCAGCGGCTTATCGGAGGGTGTGGAAGCTTTCTTT	CASGLSEGVEAFF
.	TRBD1	TRBV7-6	TRBJ2-5	TGTGCCAGCAGCTTAAGGACAGGGACCCTACAAGAGACCCAGTACTTC	CASSLRTGTLQETQYF
.	TRBD2	TRBV15	TRBJ2-7	TGTGCCACCGGCGCCCGCGGGGGATCCTACGAGCAGTACTTC	CATGARGGSYEQYF
.	.	TRBV6-6	TRBJ1-1	TGTGCCAGCGGTTACTCGCAGGGGCCGCCTATGAACACTGAAGCTTTCTTT	CASGYSQGPPMNTEAFF
.	.	TRBV5-1	TRBJ1-5	TGCGCCAGCAGTCCAGGGTGGCGTGATAGCAATCAGCCCCAGCATTTT	CASSPGWRDSNQPQHF
.	.	TRBV4-2	TRBJ2-7	TGTGCCAGCAGCCAGGAATGGGGGATGAACGAGCAGTACTTC	CASSQEWGMNEQYF
many	TRBD2	TRBV20-1	TRBJ2-3	TGCAGTGCTAGAGATCTAATAGCGGGGGACACAGATACGCAGTATTTT	CSARDLIAGDTDTQYF
.	TRBD1	TRBV29-1	TRBJ2-7	TGCAGCGCCCCGGGACAGGGGTCCGACGAGCAGTACTTC	CSAPGQGSDEQYF
.	.	TRBV14	TRBJ2-5	TGTGCCAGCAGCCAGGAGGGGGACATCCAGGAGGAGACCCAGTACTTC	CASSQEGDIQEETQYF
.	.	TRBV12-3/TRBV12-4	TRBJ2-5	TGTGCCAGCGCCGGAGGGTCCCAGTACTTC	CASAGGSQYF
.	.	TRBV6-5	TRBJ2-2	TGTGCCAGCAGTTTTGACTTCACCGGGGAGCTGTTTTTT	CASSFDFTGELFF
.	TRBD1	TRBV28	TRBJ1-2	TGTGCCAGCAGTTTAGGGACAGGGGGCCGTGGCTACACCTTC	CASSLGTGGRGYTF
.	TRBD1	TRBV10-1	TRBJ2-1	TGCGCCAGTTCGACAGGGAGTTTCCCTAATGAGCAGTTCTTC	CASSTGSFPNEQFF